The TCR beta chain described here comes from a study of blood T cell repertoires in COVID-19. Background on the study: Some COVID-19 samples were acute and others convalescent; all came from the United States, Italy and Spain. PBMCs, B-cell-depleted T cells, or T cells were the source of the cDNA or gDNA that made up the material.

In the original analysis: How many nucleated cells were present was estimated from reference gene primer amplification. The repertoire was sequenced with immunoSEQ multiplex PCR; TCRdb's copy has only in-frame clones and lacks some. V and J calls and clone size are given by that table; D and trimming were obtained from the DNA. In the table there are 230,000 or so clones, around 86% of which are singletons. In this sample, this clone turned up a few times. Germline assignment: CDR1 MNHEY and CDR2 SMNVEV (reference sequence). The V and J ends lost 6 bases and 1 base respectively, with 15 bases between them. This CDR3 contains 16 residues.

The rearrangement uses TRBV27 and TRBJ2-2, with D perhaps matching TRBD2 (6 bases). The sequence derives from a human donor in a cohort sampled during active COVID-19. The specimen was peripheral blood. The CDR3 DNA reads as TGTGCCAGCAGGTCTCGGTTAGCGGTGAACACCGGGGAGCTGTTTTTT. This encodes CASRSRLAVNTGELFF.